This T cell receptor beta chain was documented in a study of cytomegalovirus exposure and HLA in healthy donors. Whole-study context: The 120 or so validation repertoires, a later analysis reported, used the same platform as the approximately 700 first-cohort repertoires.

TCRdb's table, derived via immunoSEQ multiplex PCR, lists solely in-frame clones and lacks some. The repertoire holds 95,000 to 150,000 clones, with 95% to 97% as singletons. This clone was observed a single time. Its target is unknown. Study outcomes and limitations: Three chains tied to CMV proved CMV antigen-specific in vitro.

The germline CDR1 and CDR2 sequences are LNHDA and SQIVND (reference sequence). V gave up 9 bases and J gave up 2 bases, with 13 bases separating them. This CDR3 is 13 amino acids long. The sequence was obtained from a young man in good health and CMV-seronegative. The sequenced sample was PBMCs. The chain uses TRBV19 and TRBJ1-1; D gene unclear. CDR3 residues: CASGSLKNTEAFF. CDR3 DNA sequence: TGTGCCAGCGGGTCCTTAAAAAACACTGAAGCTTTCTTT.